This T cell receptor (beta chain) was sequenced in a study of cytomegalovirus exposure and HLA in healthy donors. General study results and limits: Cytomegalovirus-associated status was assigned to about 150 TCR beta chains. As confirmed in vitro, a few CMV-associated chains were specific for CMV antigens. Reportedly, cytomegalovirus status was diagnosed with high sensitivity and specificity.

Amplification used 60 Vbeta primers and 13 Jbeta primers. Using immunoSEQ multiplex PCR, the repertoire was profiled, and TCRdb retains in-frame clones only, with some absent. This table holds about 130,000 clones, just under 75% found once. Note on this clone: Its antigen is as yet unknown.

Everyone who donated was a healthy bone marrow donor. Sequenced input: PBMCs. This clonotype originated in a man aged 55 to 70 in good health and CMV-seropositive.

The CDR3 sequence is CASSLFRGFSGNTIYF. The CDR3 DNA is TGTGCCAGCAGCTTGTTCCGGGGGTTTTCTGGAAACACCATATATTTT. V and J are TRBV5-8 and TRBJ1-3, with a possible D match to TRBD1 (5 bases). CDR1 is SGHTS and CDR2 is YDEGEE in the germline V gene. V was cut by 1 base and J by 1 base, with 12 bases left in between. The CDR3 consists of 16 residues.